This TCR beta chain was recorded in a study of T cell responses to AZD1222 COVID-19 vaccine. General study points: Repertoires were collected only later (after the peak T cell response had occurred). Among those given AZD1222, only six were seropositive at baseline.

Turning to this clone: Its antigen is not known.

Sequencing was performed with immunoSEQ multiplex PCR; in TCRdb, only in-frame clones are kept and a portion is missing. Counted here are more than 120,000 clones, 90% occurring once; the ten biggest clones make up roughly 1.7%. The TCR originated in an adult who received the AZD1222 COVID-19 vaccine. Here the sequenced sample was peripheral blood, taken 28 days after the second AZD1222 dose.

As DNA, the CDR3 is TGCGCCAGCAGTGAACTAGCGGGGGGGGTCAATGAGCAGTTCTTC. This gives the protein CASSELAGGVNEQFF. V usage is TRBV10-1 and J usage is TRBJ2-1; 13 positions match TRBD2. Trimming removed 3 bases from V and 6 bases from J; junction bases left unmatched: 2. Germline V gene data show CDR1 as WNHNN and CDR2 as SYGVQD (reference sequence). The CDR3 is 15 amino acids.